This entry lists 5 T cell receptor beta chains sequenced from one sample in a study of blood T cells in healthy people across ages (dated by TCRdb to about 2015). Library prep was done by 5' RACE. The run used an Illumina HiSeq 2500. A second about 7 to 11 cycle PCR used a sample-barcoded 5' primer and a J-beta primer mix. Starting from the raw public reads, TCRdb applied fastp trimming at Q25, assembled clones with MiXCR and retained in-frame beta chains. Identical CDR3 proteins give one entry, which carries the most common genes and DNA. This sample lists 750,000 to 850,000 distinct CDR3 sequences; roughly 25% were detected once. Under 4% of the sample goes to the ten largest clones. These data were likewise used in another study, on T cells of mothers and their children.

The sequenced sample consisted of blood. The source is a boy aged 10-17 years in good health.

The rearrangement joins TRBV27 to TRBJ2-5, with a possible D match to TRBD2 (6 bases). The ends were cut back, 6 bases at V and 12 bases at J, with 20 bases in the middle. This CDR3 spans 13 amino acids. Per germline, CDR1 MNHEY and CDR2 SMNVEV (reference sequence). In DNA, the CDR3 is TGTGCCAGCAGCCCAAGGGACGCCCAGCGGGAGTACTTC. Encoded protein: CASSPRDAQREYF.

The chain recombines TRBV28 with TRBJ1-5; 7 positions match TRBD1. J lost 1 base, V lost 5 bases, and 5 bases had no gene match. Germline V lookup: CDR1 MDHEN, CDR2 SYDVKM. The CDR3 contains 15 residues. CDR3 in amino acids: CASSTGEGSNQPQHF. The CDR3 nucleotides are TGTGCCAGCAGTACAGGGGAGGGAAGCAATCAGCCCCAGCATTTT. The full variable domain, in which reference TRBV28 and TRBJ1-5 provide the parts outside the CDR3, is DVKVTQSSRYLVKRTGEKVFLECVQDMDHENMFWYRQDPGLGLRLIYFSYDVKMKEKGDIPEGYSVSREKKERFSLILESASTNQTSMYLCASSTGEGSNQPQHFGDGTRLSIL.

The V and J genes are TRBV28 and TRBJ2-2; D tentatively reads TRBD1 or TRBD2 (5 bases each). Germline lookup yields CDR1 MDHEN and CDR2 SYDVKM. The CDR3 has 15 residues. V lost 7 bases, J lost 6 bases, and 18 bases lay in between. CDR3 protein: CASTQRGLGSGELFF. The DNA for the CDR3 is TGTGCCAGCACCCAACGGGGCCTAGGTTCCGGGGAGCTGTTTTTT.

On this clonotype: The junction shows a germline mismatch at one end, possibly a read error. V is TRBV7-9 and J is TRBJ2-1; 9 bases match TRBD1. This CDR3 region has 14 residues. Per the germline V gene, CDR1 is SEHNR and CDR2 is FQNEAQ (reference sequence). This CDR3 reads CASSTTTGGPSLIF. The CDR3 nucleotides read TGTGCCAGCAGCACCACGACAGGGGGTCCCTCTCTGATCTTC.

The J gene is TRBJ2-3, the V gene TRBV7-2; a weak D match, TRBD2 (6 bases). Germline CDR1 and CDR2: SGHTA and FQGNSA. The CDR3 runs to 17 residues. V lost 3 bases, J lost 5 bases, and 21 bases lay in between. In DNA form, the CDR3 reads TGTGCCAGCAGCTTGGAGGGGACCGGGACTTTCAGAGATACGCAGTATTTT. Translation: CASSLEGTGTFRDTQYF. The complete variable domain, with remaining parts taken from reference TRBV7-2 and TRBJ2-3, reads GAGVSQSPSNKVTEKGKDVELRCDPISGHTALYWYRQSLGQGLEFLIYFQGNSAPDKSGLPSDRFSAERTGGSVSTLTIQRTQQEDSAVYLCASSLEGTGTFRDTQYFGPGTRLTVL.